This TCR beta chain was captured by sequencing in a study of T cell changes during pregnancy in multiple sclerosis. The CDR3 runs to 14 residues. V was clipped by 8 bases and J by 1 base, with 14 bases between them. Germline V gives CDR1 SEHNR, CDR2 FQNEAQ (reference sequence). Assay used: immunoSEQ multiplex PCR; TCRdb lists only in-frame clones, some missing. Of tens of thousands of clones listed, roughly nine tenths are singletons. This rearrangement joins TRBV7-9 to TRBJ1-1; D ambiguous. The input for sequencing was CD4+ T cells from peripheral blood mononuclear cells, taken in the third trimester of pregnancy. The source is a female donor in good health, enrolled as a control in a pregnancy study. CDR3 in amino acids: CASSIRRENTEAFF. In nucleotides, the CDR3 is TGTGCCAGCTCGATTAGGAGGGAGAACACTGAAGCTTTCTTT.